The sequence of this T cell receptor beta chain was determined in a study of blood T cell repertoires in COVID-19. About the research overall: COVID-19 samples collected from the United States, Italy and Spain covered acute and convalescent phases. The cDNA or gDNA used as material had been derived from T cells, B-cell-depleted T cells, or PBMCs.

V was shortened by 3 bases and J by 0 bases, with 12 bases between the two germline ends. This CDR3 region has 16 residues. Germline CDR1 LNHDA, CDR2 SQIVND (reference sequence). This clone has just a few counts. Those who participated ranged in age from 18 to 89 years and resided in 20 to 30 US areas. Cohort 3 donors counted as recovered after two negative PCRs, clearance, or resolved symptoms. TCRdb's copy holds only in-frame clones and misses some; the assay was immunoSEQ multiplex PCR. Of 270,000 or so clones listed, about 89% are singletons. Sequenced: PBMCs or T cells enriched from blood (not recorded which). The receptor comes from a young woman who had recovered from COVID-19. The chain recombines TRBV19 with TRBJ2-1; unclear D gene. The CDR3 sequence is CASSIILWASYNEQFF. The CDR3 DNA reads TGTGCCAGTAGTATTATTCTGTGGGCCTCCTACAATGAGCAGTTCTTC.